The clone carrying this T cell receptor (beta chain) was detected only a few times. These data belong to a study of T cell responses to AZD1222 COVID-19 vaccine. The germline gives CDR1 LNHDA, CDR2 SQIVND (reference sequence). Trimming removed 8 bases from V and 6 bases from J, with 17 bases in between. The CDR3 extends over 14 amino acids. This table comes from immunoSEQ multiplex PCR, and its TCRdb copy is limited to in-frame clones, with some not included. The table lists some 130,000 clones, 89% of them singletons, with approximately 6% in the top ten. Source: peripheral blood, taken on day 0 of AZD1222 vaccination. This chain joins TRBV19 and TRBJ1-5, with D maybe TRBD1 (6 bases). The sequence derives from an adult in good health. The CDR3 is CASLHQGQSQPQHF. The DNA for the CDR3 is TGTGCCAGTCTCCACCAGGGGCAAAGTCAGCCCCAGCATTTT.